This T cell receptor beta chain comes out of a study of CXCR3-negative and CXCR3-positive naive CD8 T cells. UMI-labeled 5' RACE yielded the TRB cDNA libraries. From the 5' RACE reads, TCRdb lists one entry per CDR3 protein and no DNA. In total, the table holds tens of thousands of distinct CDR3 sequences. Germline-derived CDR1 and CDR2 are SEHNR and FQNEAQ (reference sequence). The CDR3 sequence is 18 residues long. This TCR derives from a human donor in good health. Some clones in this sample may be carry-over from other donors' samples. The V gene is TRBV7-9, the J gene TRBJ2-2; TCRdb's assignment of TRBD1 cannot be checked, as there is no DNA. The specimen was memory CD8+ T cells from blood. The CDR3 sequence is CASRRSQGAGAYTGELFF. Using reference TRBV7-9 and TRBJ2-2 for the parts outside the CDR3, the full variable domain is DTGVSQNPRHKITKRGQNVTFRCDPISEHNRLYWYRQTLGQGPEFLTYFQNEAQLEKSRLLSDRFSAERPKGSFSTLEIQRTEQGDSAMYLCASRRSQGAGAYTGELFFGEGSRLTVL.